This TCR beta chain was sequenced in a study of blood T cells in healthy people across ages. The V segment lost 6 bases and the J segment 5 bases; nucleotides outside the gene matches: 5. Germline CDR1 reads WSHSY; CDR2 reads SAAADI. CDR3 length: 13 residues. Combining a sample-barcoded 5' primer with a J-beta primer mix, a second PCR ran for roughly 6 to 11 cycles. A 12-random-nucleotide template-switch adaptor tagged each cDNA molecule. All samples gave at least 2.5 million CDR3-containing paired-end reads. TCRdb reprocessed the 5' RACE reads via MiXCR and lists one record per CDR3 protein. The sample lists 650,000 to 800,000 distinct CDR3 sequences; about 42% were seen once. Isolated PBMCs totaled at least 6 million in each sample.

This receptor was taken from a man aged 55 to 70 in good health. The gene calls are TRBV10-2 and TRBJ1-1; TRBD1 agrees at 8 bases. Sample: blood. For the CDR3, the DNA is TGCGCCAGCAGCGCACAGGGGGGGACTGAAGCTTTCTTT. It codes for CASSAQGGTEAFF.